This T cell receptor beta chain was found in a study of T-cell memory formation after mild COVID-19. Turning to the study itself: TCR clusters largely stayed donor specific.

TCRalpha and TCRbeta libraries used 5'RACE with constant-segment primers and UMIs. TCRdb itself ran the 5' RACE reads through MiXCR, one entry per CDR3 protein. The sample records 500,000 to 600,000 distinct CDR3 sequences, roughly 17% being singletons. General study points: Cross-reactive memory seemingly joined, as some responding clones were found in pre-infection memory.

Looked up from germline, CDR1 is SSHAT and CDR2 is FNYEAQ (reference sequence). CDR3 length: 15 amino acids. V shed 8 bases and J 4 bases; nucleotides not matched to a gene: 13. Turning to this clonotype: What it binds is unknown.

The source of this sequence is an adult woman who had mild COVID-19 (a few samples of this study predate the infection). Cell type and time point are not known. Sequencing was carried out using PBMCs or a T cell subset sorted from them (not recorded which). V and J are TRBV7-7 and TRBJ2-5, with 7 bases fitting TRBD2. This CDR3 is CASATNMGEGETQYF. The CDR3 bases are TGTGCCAGCGCTACCAATATGGGGGAGGGAGAGACCCAGTACTTC. Combining the CDR3 with reference TRBV7-7 and TRBJ2-5 gives the whole variable domain GAGVSQSPRYKVTKRGQDVTLRCDPISSHATLYWYQQALGQGPEFLTYFNYEAQPDKSGLPSDRFSAERPEGSISTLTIQRTEQRDSAMYRCASATNMGEGETQYFGPGTRLLVL.